Each of the 32 T cell receptor beta chains below was sequenced from the same sample in a study of cytotoxic CD8 clonotypes in ibrutinib-treated CLL. Repertoires were generated with immunoSEQ multiplex PCR, while TCRdb's copy carries only in-frame clones and drops some. This table has 250,000 to 350,000 clones, around 76% appearing once. Sample: PBMCs, taken at disease progression, from a patient treated with ibrutinib. These receptors originate from a human donor with chronic lymphocytic leukemia.

This clone has a handful of counts. Here the CDR3 reads CASRRGRGSYEQYF. The CDR3 nucleotides are TGTGCCAGCAGAAGGGGTCGCGGATCCTACGAGCAGTACTTC. This chain links TRBV2 with TRBJ2-7, with D maybe TRBD1 (5 bases). The CDR3 totals 14 residues. V was shortened by 6 bases and J by 1 base, with 13 bases between the two germline ends. Germline CDR1 is SNHLY and CDR2 is FYNNEI. The full variable domain, completed using reference TRBV2 and TRBJ2-7, is EPEVTQTPSHQVTQMGQEVILRCVPISNHLYFYWYRQILGQKVEFLVSFYNNEISEKSEIFDDQFSVERPDGSNFTLKIRSTKLEDSAMYFCASRRGRGSYEQYFGPGTRLTVT.

This clone was found a few times. This chain connects TRBV27 to TRBJ1-6; D unresolved. Trimming removed 4 bases from V and 9 bases from J, with 10 bases in between. CDR3 length: 13 amino acids. CDR1 is MNHEY, CDR2 SMNVEV, per germline (reference sequence). CDR3 sequence (DNA): TGTGCCAGCAGTTCGGAGGCTAGTTCACCCCTCCACTTT. Amino acid sequence: CASSSEASSPLHF.

This clone was picked up a small number of times. One end of the junction is discordant with germline, which a read error may explain. The J gene is TRBJ1-2, the V gene TRBV29-1; 8 bases fit TRBD1. The CDR3 totals 12 residues. Germline assignment: CDR1 SQVTM and CDR2 ANQGSEA. As DNA, the CDR3 is TGCAGCGAGGGGACAGGCTATACCCCACTCTCCTTC. Translated: CSEGTGYTPLSF.

This clone was counted once. The chain carries TRBV6-5 and TRBJ2-7; TRBD1 might be the D (5 bases). The germline V gene has CDR1 MNHEY and CDR2 SVGAGI. Trimming removed 2 bases from V and 10 bases from J, with 15 bases in between. This CDR3 region has 13 residues. The DNA of the CDR3 is TGTGCCAGCAGTTACCCACCCTCAGGGATTCAGTACTTC. This translates into CASSYPPSGIQYF.

The genes are TRBV19 and TRBJ2-7, with TRBD1 matching over 11 bases. This CDR3 comprises 13 residues. V was pared by 9 bases and J by 4 bases, with 5 bases of the junction left unmatched. Germline V gene sequence: CDR1 LNHDA, CDR2 SQIVND (reference sequence). The CDR3 sequence is CASRDRGLYEQYF. DNA of the CDR3: TGTGCCAGCCGGGACAGGGGGTTATACGAGCAGTACTTC.

J is TRBJ2-7 and V is TRBV7-2; 7 bases fit TRBD2. J gave up 2 bases and V 5 bases, and 9 bases lay outside the gene matches. The CDR3 is 15 residues long. Germline-derived CDR1 and CDR2 are SGHTA and FQGNSA. DNA for the CDR3: TGTGCCAGCAGCCCCCGATCCGGGGGGACCTACGAGCAGTACTTC. This translates into CASSPRSGGTYEQYF.

This chain uses TRBV9 with TRBJ2-3; D possibly corresponds to TRBD2 (5 bases). Trimming cost V 0 bases and J 6 bases, with 11 bases left between them. This CDR3 is built from 14 residues. Looked up from germline, CDR1 is SGDLS and CDR2 is YYNGEE. The CDR3, as DNA: TGTGCCAGCAGCGTAGTAGCGTCCGGCGATACGCAGTATTTT. This codes for CASSVVASGDTQYF.

The chain uses TRBV4-1 and TRBJ2-7; D unresolved. Germline values: CDR1 MGHRA, CDR2 YSYEKL. The V and J ends lost 0 bases and 6 bases respectively, with 9 bases between them. The CDR3 sequence is 13 residues long. In DNA, the CDR3 is TGCGCCAGCAGCCAAGAACAGAGCATCGAGCAGTACTTC. It translates to CASSQEQSIEQYF.

The chain has TRBV18 and TRBJ1-2; 7 bases fit TRBD1. The CDR3 runs to 17 residues. CDR1 and CDR2 from the germline V gene are KGHSH and LQKENI. Losses at the gene ends were 3 bases for V and 7 bases for J; bases not matched to a gene: 17. CDR3 DNA: TGTGCCAGCTCACCTGGTTCGGACAGGCGGGTTCCCCTTGGCTACACCTTC. Its protein is CASSPGSDRRVPLGYTF.

The chain employs TRBV5-1 and TRBJ2-5; possibly TRBD1 or TRBD2 for D (5 bases each). Germline CDR1 is SGHRS and CDR2 is YFSETQ. The CDR3 spans 11 residues. Between the trimmed V and J ends, which lost 8 bases and 5 bases, there was a span of 10 bases. CDR3: CASAEGETQYF. CDR3 DNA: TGCGCCAGTGCTGAGGGGGAGACCCAGTACTTC. Based on the CDR3 plus reference TRBV5-1 and TRBJ2-5, the full variable domain is KAGVTQTPRYLIKTRGQQVTLSCSPISGHRSVSWYQQTPGQGLQFLFEYFSETQRNKGNFPGRFSGRQFSNSRSEMNVSTLELGDSALYLCASAEGETQYFGPGTRLLVL.

The chain has TRBV7-9 and TRBJ2-5; TRBD1 matches 8 bases. The CDR3 covers 14 residues. CDR1 SEHNR and CDR2 FQNEAQ come from the germline V gene (reference sequence). The junction had 7 bases not matched to a gene; V was cut back by 7 bases and J by 3 bases. The CDR3 DNA follows: TGTGCCAGCATCCCCGGGACAGGCAAAGAGACCCAGTACTTC. Its translation is CASIPGTGKETQYF.

This clone turned up a few times. The chain links TRBV11-2 to TRBJ2-2, with D unresolved. This CDR3 comprises 14 residues. Germline assignment: CDR1 SGHAT and CDR2 FQNNGV. Trimming removed 7 bases from V and 4 bases from J, with 13 bases in between. The CDR3 here is CASTQSRLTGELFF. The CDR3 bases are TGTGCCAGCACCCAATCCCGACTCACCGGGGAGCTGTTTTTT.

The chain has TRBV27 and TRBJ1-5, with D possibly being TRBD1 (5 bases). V lost 5 bases and J lost 1, with 18 bases in between. Germline lookup yields CDR1 MNHEY and CDR2 SMNVEV (reference sequence). The CDR3 is made up of 17 amino acids. CDR3 bases: TGTGCCAGCAGTCCCAGCTCCGGGACGAAAAGCAATCAGCCCCAGCATTTT. Its protein is CASSPSSGTKSNQPQHF.

The V call is TRBV10-3, the J call TRBJ1-2; D call uncertain. Germline lookup yields CDR1 ENHRY and CDR2 SYGVKD. This CDR3 region has 13 residues. V dropped 6 bases and J dropped 4 bases, with 12 bases sitting between them. In nucleotides, the CDR3 is TGTGCCATCAGCCAGATCCTAAGCTATGGCTACACCTTC. Encoded protein: CAISQILSYGYTF.

This clone was seen more than once but under ten times. CDR3 DNA: TGCGCCAGCAGCCAAGAGGGGATATTCCACGAGCAGTACTTC. Its protein product is CASSQEGIFHEQYF. This sequence joins TRBV4-1 and TRBJ2-7; D unclear. Trimming took off 0 bases at V and 5 bases at J, with 11 bases between the two ends. Germline lookup yields CDR1 MGHRA and CDR2 YSYEKL. The CDR3 has 14 residues.

The chain employs TRBV28 and TRBJ1-5; D is perhaps TRBD1 (6 bases). V was cut by 4 bases and J by 7 bases, with 17 bases left in between. Germline CDR1 MDHEN, CDR2 SYDVKM. The CDR3 totals 15 residues. As DNA, the CDR3 is TGTGCCAGCAGTTCTTTAGGTACAGGGAGACAGCCCCAGCATTTT. Encoded protein: CASSSLGTGRQPQHF.

The chain is built from TRBV4-1 and TRBJ2-7; D not certain. V lost 3 bases and J 4 bases, leaving 10 bases between the germline ends. CDR1 and CDR2 from the germline V gene are MGHRA and YSYEKL. The CDR3 runs 13 residues. The CDR3 DNA is TGCGCCAGCAGCCACAATCAGCTGTACGAGCAGTACTTC. Translating it yields CASSHNQLYEQYF.

For this clone: Distinct nucleotide sequences in the sample also encode this CDR3. The V and J genes are TRBV20-1 and TRBJ2-3, with D unclear. CDR1 and CDR2 (germline): DFQATT, SNEGSKA (reference sequence). The CDR3 is 10 residues long. The V end lost 6 bases, the J end lost 3 bases, and 4 bases lay between the germline ends. The CDR3 DNA reads as TGCAGTGCCGGAACAGATACGCAGTATTTT. Its protein is CSAGTDTQYF.

CDR3 sequence (DNA): TGTGCCAGTAGTATCGGTGGGCCACTGCCTAGGGAGCAGTACTTC. Amino acids: CASSIGGPLPREQYF. The chain employs TRBV19 and TRBJ2-7; D unclear. V lost 3 bases and J lost 7, with 19 bases in between. CDR1 is LNHDA, CDR2 SQIVND, per germline (reference sequence). The CDR3 is 15 amino acids.

The chain has TRBV27 and TRBJ2-1, with D maybe TRBD2 (5 bases). V lost 6 bases and J 7 bases, leaving 16 bases between the germline ends. CDR3 length: 14 residues. Looked up from germline, CDR1 is MNHEY and CDR2 is SMNVEV (reference sequence). The CDR3 reads CASSSSTYGNEQFF. In nucleotides, the CDR3 is TGTGCCAGCAGCTCTAGCACCTACGGGAATGAGCAGTTCTTC.

The chain joins TRBV7-2 to TRBJ2-1, with TRBD2 matching 9 bases. CDR3 length: 14 residues. Germline trimming cut 4 bases from V and 8 bases from J; bases unmatched to any gene: 6. Germline values: CDR1 SGHTA, CDR2 FQGNSA. The CDR3 is CASSSGLASDEQFF. CDR3 sequence (DNA): TGTGCCAGCAGCTCGGGACTAGCTTCTGATGAGCAGTTCTTC.

The rearrangement joins TRBV15 to TRBJ2-7; the match to TRBD1 covers 8 bases. Losses at the gene ends were 1 base for V and 2 bases for J; bases not matched to a gene: 4. The germline CDR1 and CDR2 sequences are LNHNV and YYDKDF (reference sequence). The CDR3 is made up of 15 amino acids. The CDR3, as DNA: TGTGCCACCAGCAGAGGGACAGGGTCCCCCTACGAGCAGTACTTC. Its translation is CATSRGTGSPYEQYF.

The sample holds one count of this clone. The chain employs TRBV11-2 and TRBJ2-2; 7 nucleotides align to TRBD1. V shed 6 bases, J shed 4 bases, and the junction held 8 bases outside the gene matches. CDR3 length equals 15 residues. Germline CDR1 SGHAT, CDR2 FQNNGV. The CDR3: CASRFMGQSTGELFF. In nucleotides, the CDR3 is TGTGCCAGCAGGTTTATGGGACAGAGCACCGGGGAGCTGTTTTTT. Full variable domain (rest looked up from reference TRBV11-2 and TRBJ2-2): EAGVAQSPRYKIIEKRQSVAFWCNPISGHATLYWYQQILGQGPKLLIQFQNNGVVDDSQLPKDRFSAERLKGVDSTLKIQPAKLEDSAVYLCASRFMGQSTGELFFGEGSRLTVL.

This clone appeared a few times. This rearrangement joins TRBV15 to TRBJ2-3; D is unresolved. CDR3 length: 12 amino acids. Germline values: CDR1 LNHNV, CDR2 YYDKDF (reference sequence). V was pared by 0 bases and J by 5 bases, with 3 bases between. CDR3 sequence (DNA): TGTGCCACCAGCAGAGATATAGATACGCAGTATTTT. Protein product: CATSRDIDTQYF. Supplemented by reference TRBV15 and TRBJ2-3, the full variable domain reads DAMVIQNPRYQVTQFGKPVTLSCSQTLNHNVMYWYQQKSSQAPKLLFHYYDKDFNNEADTPDNFQSRRPNTSFCFLDIRSPGLGDTAMYLCATSRDIDTQYFGPGTRLTVL.

This chain connects TRBV5-5 to TRBJ1-1, with D hard to call. The CDR3 sequence is 12 residues long. Trimming shortened V by 3 bases and J by 5 bases, and 8 bases separated the two germline ends. CDR1 is SGHKS and CDR2 is YYEKEE in the germline V gene (reference sequence). The CDR3 sequence is CASSSLGTEAFF. DNA for the CDR3: TGTGCCAGCAGCTCCCTGGGGACTGAAGCTTTCTTT.

This sequence joins TRBV5-1 and TRBJ2-7, with 8 bases aligning to TRBD2. The CDR3 totals 15 residues. Germline-derived CDR1 and CDR2 are SGHRS and YFSETQ. J lost 1 base, V lost 4 bases, and 7 bases had no gene match. The CDR3 protein is CASSLPLAGSYEQYF. DNA of the CDR3: TGCGCCAGCAGCCTGCCTCTAGCGGGTTCCTACGAGCAGTACTTC.

This chain joins TRBV5-1 and TRBJ2-2; D is ambiguous. Between the trimmed V and J ends, which lost 4 bases and 6 bases, there was a span of 7 bases. CDR3 length equals 12 residues. CDR1 SGHRS and CDR2 YFSETQ come from the germline V gene. CDR3 in amino acids: CASSPRPGELFF. The CDR3, as DNA: TGCGCCAGCAGCCCGCGGCCCGGGGAGCTGTTTTTT.

The chain is built from TRBV5-1 and TRBJ2-2; TRBD2 aligns across 7 bases. The CDR3 is 14 amino acids. Trimming took 6 bases from V and 2 from J; bases not matched to a gene: 4. The germline CDR1 and CDR2 sequences are SGHRS and YFSETQ. The CDR3 loop reads CASNEAGNTGELFF. The CDR3 DNA is TGCGCCAGCAATGAAGCGGGAAACACCGGGGAGCTGTTTTTT.

The V gene is TRBV6-5, the J gene TRBJ1-1; a weak D match, TRBD1 (5 bases). Per the germline V gene, CDR1 is MNHEY and CDR2 is SVGAGI. With 7 bases removed from V and 0 bases from J, the gap between germline ends came to 12 bases. This CDR3 spans 14 amino acids. DNA for the CDR3: TGTGCCAGCAAGGAGGGACTTTTGAACACTGAAGCTTTCTTT. Amino acid sequence: CASKEGLLNTEAFF.

DNA for the CDR3: TGCGCCAGCAGCCTCCTTGGCTCTGGGGCCAACGTCCTGACTTTC. This encodes CASSLLGSGANVLTF. The chain carries TRBV4-1 and TRBJ2-6; D unclear. Trimming cost V 4 bases and J 0 bases, with 7 bases left between them. This CDR3 is built from 15 residues. CDR1 and CDR2 from the germline V gene are MGHRA and YSYEKL.

CDR3: CASSRGSSEKLFF. CDR3 sequence (DNA): TGTGCCAGCAGTCGAGGGTCGAGTGAAAAACTGTTTTTT. This chain connects TRBV27 to TRBJ1-4, with D unresolved. There are 13 residues in the CDR3. V lost 5 bases and J lost 7, with 11 bases in between. CDR1 and CDR2 (germline): MNHEY, SMNVEV (reference sequence).

The chain recombines TRBV5-1 with TRBJ2-7; 7 positions match TRBD1. V was pared by 3 bases and J by 7 bases, with 4 bases of the junction left unmatched. The CDR3 sequence is 12 residues long. Germline CDR1 reads SGHRS; CDR2 reads YFSETQ. CDR3 bases: TGCGCCAGCAGCTACACAGGGGTGGAGCAGTACTTC. It is translated as CASSYTGVEQYF.